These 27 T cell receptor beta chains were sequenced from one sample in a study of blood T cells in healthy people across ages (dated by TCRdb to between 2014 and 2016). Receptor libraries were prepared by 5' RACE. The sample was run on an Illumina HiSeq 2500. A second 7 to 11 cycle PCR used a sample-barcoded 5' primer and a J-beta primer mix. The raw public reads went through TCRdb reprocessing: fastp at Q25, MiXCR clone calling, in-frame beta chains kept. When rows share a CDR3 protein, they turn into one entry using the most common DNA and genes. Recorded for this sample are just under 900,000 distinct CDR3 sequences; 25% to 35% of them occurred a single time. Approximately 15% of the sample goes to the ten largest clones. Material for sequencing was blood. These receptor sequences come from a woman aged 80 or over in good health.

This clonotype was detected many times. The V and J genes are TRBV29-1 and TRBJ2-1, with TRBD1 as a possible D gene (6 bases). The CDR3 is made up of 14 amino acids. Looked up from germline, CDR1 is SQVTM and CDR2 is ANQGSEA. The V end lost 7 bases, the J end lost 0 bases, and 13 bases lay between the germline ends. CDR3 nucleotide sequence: TGCAGCGGCATCGGACAGAGCTCCTACAATGAGCAGTTCTTC. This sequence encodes CSGIGQSSYNEQFF.

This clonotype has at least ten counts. Here the CDR3 reads CASSFDVSGANVLTF. DNA of the CDR3: TGTGCCAGCAGCTTCGATGTCTCTGGGGCCAACGTCCTGACTTTC. The genes are TRBV11-2 and TRBJ2-6; D is unclear. V was clipped by 3 bases and J by 0 bases, with 6 bases between them. CDR1 and CDR2 (germline): SGHAT, FQNNGV. The CDR3 sequence is 15 residues long.

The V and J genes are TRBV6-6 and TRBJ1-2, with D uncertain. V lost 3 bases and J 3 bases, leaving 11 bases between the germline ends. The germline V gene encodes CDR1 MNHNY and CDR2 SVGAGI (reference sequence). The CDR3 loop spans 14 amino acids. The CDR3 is CASSYGGGDYGYTF. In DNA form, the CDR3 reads TGTGCCAGCAGTTATGGAGGTGGGGACTATGGCTACACCTTC.

Here the CDR3 reads CASSKAGGGAADTQYF. The CDR3 bases are TGTGCCAGCAGCAAAGCAGGAGGGGGGGCCGCAGATACGCAGTATTTT. The rearrangement joins TRBV16 to TRBJ2-3; D possibly corresponds to TRBD2 (7 bases). The CDR3 runs 16 residues. Trimming pared 5 bases from V and 4 bases from J, leaving 19 bases between. Germline CDR1 reads KGHSY; CDR2 reads FQNENV.

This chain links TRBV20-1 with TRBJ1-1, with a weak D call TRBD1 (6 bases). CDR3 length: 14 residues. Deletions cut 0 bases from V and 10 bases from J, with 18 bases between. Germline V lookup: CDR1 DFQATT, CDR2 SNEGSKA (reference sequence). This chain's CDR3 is CSARDRGAGGGAFF. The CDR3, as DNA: TGCAGTGCTAGAGATAGGGGGGCCGGTGGCGGAGCTTTCTTT.

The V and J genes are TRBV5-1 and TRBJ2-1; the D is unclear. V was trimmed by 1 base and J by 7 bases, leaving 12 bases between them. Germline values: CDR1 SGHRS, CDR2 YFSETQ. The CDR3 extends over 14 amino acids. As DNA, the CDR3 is TGCGCCAGCAGCTTGAGCCTTAAGGAGAATGAGCAGTTCTTC. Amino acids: CASSLSLKENEQFF.

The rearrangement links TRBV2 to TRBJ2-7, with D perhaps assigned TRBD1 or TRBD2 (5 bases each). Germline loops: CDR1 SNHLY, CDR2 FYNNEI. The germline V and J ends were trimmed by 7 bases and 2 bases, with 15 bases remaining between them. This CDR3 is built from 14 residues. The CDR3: CASIISRGPYEQYF. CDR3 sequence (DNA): TGTGCCAGCATCATTAGTCGGGGCCCCTACGAGCAGTACTTC.

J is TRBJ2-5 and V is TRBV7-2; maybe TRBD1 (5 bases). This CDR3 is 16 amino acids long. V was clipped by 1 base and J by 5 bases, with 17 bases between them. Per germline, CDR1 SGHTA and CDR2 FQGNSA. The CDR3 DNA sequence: TGTGCCAGCAGCTTAGATCTTTCTTTCTCAGGGGAGACCCAGTACTTC. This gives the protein CASSLDLSFSGETQYF. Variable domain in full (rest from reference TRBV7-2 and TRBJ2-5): GAGVSQSPSNKVTEKGKDVELRCDPISGHTALYWYRQSLGQGLEFLIYFQGNSAPDKSGLPSDRFSAERTGGSVSTLTIQRTQQEDSAVYLCASSLDLSFSGETQYFGPGTRLLVL.

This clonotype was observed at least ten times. CDR3 nucleotides: TGTGCCAGCAGTTTAGGGGGCCCCTACGAGCAGTACTTC. Its protein product is CASSLGGPYEQYF. The chain links TRBV28 to TRBJ2-7; D might be TRBD1 (6 bases). Trimming took off 2 bases at V and 2 bases at J, with 7 bases between the two ends. The length of the CDR3 is 13 residues. Germline V lookup: CDR1 MDHEN, CDR2 SYDVKM.

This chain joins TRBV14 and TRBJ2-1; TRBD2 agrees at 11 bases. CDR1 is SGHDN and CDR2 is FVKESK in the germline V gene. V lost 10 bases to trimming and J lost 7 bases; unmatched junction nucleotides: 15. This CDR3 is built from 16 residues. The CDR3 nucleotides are TGTGCCAACGGCCAAGCGTTAGCGGGGGGGCGGAATGAGCAGTTCTTC. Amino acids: CANGQALAGGRNEQFF.

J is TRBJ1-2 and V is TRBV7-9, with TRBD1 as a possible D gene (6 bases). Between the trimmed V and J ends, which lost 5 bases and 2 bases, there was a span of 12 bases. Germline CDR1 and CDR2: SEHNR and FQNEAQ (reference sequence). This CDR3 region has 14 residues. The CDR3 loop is CASSPNRVNYGYTF. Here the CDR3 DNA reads TGTGCCAGCAGCCCCAACAGGGTAAACTATGGCTACACCTTC.

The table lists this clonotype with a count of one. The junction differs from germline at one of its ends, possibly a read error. The CDR3 nucleotides are TGTGCCAGCAGCCAAGATTCGTGGAAGGGGGATACCCTTTTCTTGAGCTCCTACAATGAGCGGTTCTTC. Encoded protein: CASSQDSWKGDTLFLSSYNERFF. The chain has TRBV14 and TRBJ2-1; possible D gene TRBD1, 6 bases. Germline CDR1 SGHDN, CDR2 FVKESK. This CDR3 is built from 23 residues.

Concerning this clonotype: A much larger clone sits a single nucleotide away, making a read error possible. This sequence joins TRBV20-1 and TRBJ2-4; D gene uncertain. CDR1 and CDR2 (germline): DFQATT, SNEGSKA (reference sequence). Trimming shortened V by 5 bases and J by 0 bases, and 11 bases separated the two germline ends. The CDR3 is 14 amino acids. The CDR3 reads CSAPPGVAKNIQYF. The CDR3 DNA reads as TGCAGTGCTCCCCCTGGCGTAGCCAAAAACATTCAGTACTTC.

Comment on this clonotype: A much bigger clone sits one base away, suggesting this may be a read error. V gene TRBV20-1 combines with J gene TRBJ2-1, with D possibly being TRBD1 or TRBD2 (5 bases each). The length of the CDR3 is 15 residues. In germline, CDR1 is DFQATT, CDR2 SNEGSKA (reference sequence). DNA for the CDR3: TGCAGTGCTAGAGATGGGGGTAGCTCCCACAATGAGCAGTTCTTC. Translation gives CSARDGGSSHNEQFF.

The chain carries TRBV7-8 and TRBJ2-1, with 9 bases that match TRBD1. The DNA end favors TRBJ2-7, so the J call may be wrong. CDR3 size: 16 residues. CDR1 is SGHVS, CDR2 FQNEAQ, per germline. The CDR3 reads CASSLEPDRGYNEQYF. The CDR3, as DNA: TGTGCCAGCAGCTTAGAACCGGACAGGGGCTACAATGAGCAGTACTTC.

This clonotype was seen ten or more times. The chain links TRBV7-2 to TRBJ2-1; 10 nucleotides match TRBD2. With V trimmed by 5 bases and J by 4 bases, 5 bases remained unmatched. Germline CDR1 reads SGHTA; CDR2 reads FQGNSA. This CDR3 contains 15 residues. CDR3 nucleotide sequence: TGTGCCAGCAGCCTTAGCGGGGGGATTTACAATGAGCAGTTCTTC. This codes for CASSLSGGIYNEQFF.

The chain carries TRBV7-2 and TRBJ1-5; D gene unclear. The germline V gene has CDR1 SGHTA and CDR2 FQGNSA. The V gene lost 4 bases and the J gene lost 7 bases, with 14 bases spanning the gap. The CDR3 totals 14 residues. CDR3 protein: CASSSPRGLQPQHF. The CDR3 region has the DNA TGTGCCAGCAGCTCGCCCCGAGGCCTGCAGCCCCAGCATTTT.

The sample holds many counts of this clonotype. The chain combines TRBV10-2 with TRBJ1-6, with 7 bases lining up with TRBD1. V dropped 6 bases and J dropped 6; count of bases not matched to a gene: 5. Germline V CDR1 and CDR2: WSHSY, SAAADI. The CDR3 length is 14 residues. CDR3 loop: CASSPGQFNSPLHF. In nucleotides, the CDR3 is TGCGCCAGCAGCCCGGGACAGTTTAATTCACCCCTCCACTTT.

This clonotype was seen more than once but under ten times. CDR3 DNA sequence: TGTGCCGACAGGCGGGGAAACTATGGCTACACCTTC. The encoded protein is CADRRGNYGYTF. This chain links TRBV30 with TRBJ1-2, with D perhaps matching TRBD1 (6 bases). V was shortened by 8 bases and J by 2 bases, with 12 bases between the two germline ends. Germline CDR1 is GTSNPN and CDR2 is SVGIG (reference sequence). This CDR3 has 12 amino acids.

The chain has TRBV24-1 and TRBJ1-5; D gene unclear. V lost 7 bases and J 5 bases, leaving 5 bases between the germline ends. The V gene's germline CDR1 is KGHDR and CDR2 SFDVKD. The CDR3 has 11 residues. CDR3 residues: CATRHDQPQHF. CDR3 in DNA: TGTGCCACCAGACACGATCAGCCCCAGCATTTT.

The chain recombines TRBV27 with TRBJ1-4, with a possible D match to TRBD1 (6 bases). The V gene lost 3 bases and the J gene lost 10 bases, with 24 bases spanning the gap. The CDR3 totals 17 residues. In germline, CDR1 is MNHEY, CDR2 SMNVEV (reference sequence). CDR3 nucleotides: TGTGCCAGCAGTTTTAGTTTTGGTGGGGGCTCGGCCGGAAAACTGTTTTTT. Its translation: CASSFSFGGGSAGKLFF. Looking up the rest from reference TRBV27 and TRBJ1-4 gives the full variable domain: EAQVTQNPRYLITVTGKKLTVTCSQNMNHEYMSWYRQDPGLGLRQIYYSMNVEVTDKGDVPEGYKVSRKEKRNFPLILESPSPNQTSLYFCASSFSFGGGSAGKLFFGSGTQLSVL.

CDR3 protein: CSVEALAKNIQYF. In nucleotides, the CDR3 is TGCAGCGTTGAGGCTCTAGCCAAAAACATTCAGTACTTC. The J gene is TRBJ2-7, the V gene TRBV29-1; D unresolved. The J call may not be correct, given that the DNA end is closer to TRBJ2-4. Looked up from germline, CDR1 is SQVTM and CDR2 is ANQGSEA. The CDR3 totals 13 residues.

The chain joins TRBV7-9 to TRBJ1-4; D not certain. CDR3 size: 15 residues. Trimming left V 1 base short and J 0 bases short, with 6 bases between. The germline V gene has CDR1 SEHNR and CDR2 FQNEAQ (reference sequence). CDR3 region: CASSLDPTTNEKLFF. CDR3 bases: TGTGCCAGCAGCTTAGATCCAACAACTAATGAAAAACTGTTTTTT.

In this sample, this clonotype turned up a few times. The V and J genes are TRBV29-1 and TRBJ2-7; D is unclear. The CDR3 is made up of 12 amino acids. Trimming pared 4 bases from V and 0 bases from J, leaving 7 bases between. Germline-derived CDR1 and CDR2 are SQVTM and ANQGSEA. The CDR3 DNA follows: TGCAGCGTTGCAATCGACTCCTACGAGCAGTACTTC. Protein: CSVAIDSYEQYF.

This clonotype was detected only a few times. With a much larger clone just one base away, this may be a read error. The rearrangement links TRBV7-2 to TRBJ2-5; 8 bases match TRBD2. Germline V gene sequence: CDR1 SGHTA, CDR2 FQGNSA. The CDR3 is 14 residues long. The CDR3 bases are TGTGCCGGCAGCGTCCAGCGGGGGCGTGAGACCCAGTACTTC. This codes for CAGSVQRGRETQYF.

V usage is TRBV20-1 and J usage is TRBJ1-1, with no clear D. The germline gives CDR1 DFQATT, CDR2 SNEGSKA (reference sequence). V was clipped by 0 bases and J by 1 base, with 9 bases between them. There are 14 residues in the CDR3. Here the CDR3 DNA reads TGCAGTGCTAGAGATCTAACCAGGAACACTGAAGCTTTCTTT. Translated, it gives CSARDLTRNTEAFF.

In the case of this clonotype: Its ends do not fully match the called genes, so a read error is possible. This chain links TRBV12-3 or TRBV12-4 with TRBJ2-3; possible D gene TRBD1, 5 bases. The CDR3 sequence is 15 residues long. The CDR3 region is CASSLAGVGTDTEYF. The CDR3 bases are TGTGCCAGCAGTTTAGCAGGGGTAGGCACAGATACGGAGTATTTT.